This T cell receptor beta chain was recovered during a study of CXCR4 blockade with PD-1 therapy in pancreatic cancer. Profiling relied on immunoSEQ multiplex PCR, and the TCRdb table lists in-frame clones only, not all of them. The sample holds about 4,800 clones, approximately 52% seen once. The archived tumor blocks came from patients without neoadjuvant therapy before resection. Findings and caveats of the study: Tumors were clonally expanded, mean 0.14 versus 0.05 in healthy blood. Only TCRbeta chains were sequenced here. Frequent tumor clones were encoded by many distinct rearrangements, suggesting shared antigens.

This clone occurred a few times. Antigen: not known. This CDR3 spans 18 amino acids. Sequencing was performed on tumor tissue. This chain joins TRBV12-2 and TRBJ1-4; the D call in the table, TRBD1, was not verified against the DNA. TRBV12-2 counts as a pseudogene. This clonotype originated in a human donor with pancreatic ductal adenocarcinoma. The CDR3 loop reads CASRLTTHYGQVNEKLFF. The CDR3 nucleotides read TGTGCAAGTCGCTTAACAACCCACTACGGACAGGTTAATGAAAAACTGTTTTTT.